This TCR beta chain was obtained from a study of control samples from healthy donors and cancer patients. The CDR3 length is 14 residues. V shed 0 bases and J shed 2 bases, with 7 bases lying between them. Germline V gives CDR1 SGHTA, CDR2 FQGNSA. The protocol was immunoSEQ multiplex PCR, while the TCRdb copy is restricted to in-frame clones and leaves out a portion. This sample carries some 130,000 clones, approximately 88% of them seen once, and the ten largest clones take 3.4%. The receptor was derived from a middle-aged man in good health. Source material: blood. The V and J genes are TRBV7-2 and TRBJ1-1, with D uncertain. Here the CDR3 reads CASSLASINTEAFF. The CDR3 DNA sequence: TGTGCCAGCAGCTTAGCGTCGATAAACACTGAAGCTTTCTTT. The variable domain in full, completed from reference TRBV7-2 and TRBJ1-1, reads GAGVSQSPSNKVTEKGKDVELRCDPISGHTALYWYRQSLGQGLEFLIYFQGNSAPDKSGLPSDRFSAERTGGSVSTLTIQRTQQEDSAVYLCASSLASINTEAFFGQGTRLTVV.